Listed here are 11 T cell receptor beta chains from one sample, sequenced in a study of T cell repertoires in cytomegalovirus infection. One entry per CDR3 protein, called by TCRdb with MiXCR from the reads. Among about 160,000 distinct CDR3 sequences listed, approximately 17% were seen once. Input material: CD8+ T cells from PBMCs. These receptor sequences come from a human donor in good health (CMV status not recorded). Some clones in this sample may be carry-over from other donors' samples.

This clonotype has a handful of counts. The chain employs TRBV7-6 and TRBJ2-3; D is uncertain. CDR1 and CDR2 (germline): SGHVS, FNYEAQ. The CDR3 covers 14 residues. Trimming removed 2 bases at V and 4 bases at J, with 10 bases between. The CDR3 DNA reads TGTGCCAGCAGCTTAAGGCTAGGTTCAGATACGCAGTATTTT. As protein: CASSLRLGSDTQYF.

This clonotype appeared many times. This chain uses TRBV6-4 with TRBJ2-2, with no clear D. The germline V gene encodes CDR1 MRHNA and CDR2 SNTAGT. The CDR3 loop spans 15 amino acids. V shed 8 bases and J shed 1 base, with 14 bases lying between them. The CDR3, as DNA: TGTGCCAGCGCTTCCGGCGGCCTGAACACCGGGGAGCTGTTTTTT. Translated: CASASGGLNTGELFF.

This clonotype was observed a few times. The V gene is TRBV6-2 or TRBV6-3, the J gene TRBJ1-1, with D unresolved. Germline V gene sequence: CDR1 MNHEY, CDR2 SVGEGT. The germline V and J ends were trimmed by 4 bases and 7 bases, with 10 bases remaining between them. The CDR3 extends over 12 amino acids. The CDR3 region is CASSFGRIEAFF. The CDR3 bases are TGTGCCAGCAGTTTCGGACGGATTGAAGCTTTCTTT.

V usage is TRBV29-1 and J usage is TRBJ2-3, with 7 bases matching TRBD1. CDR3 size: 12 residues. J gave up 3 bases and V 7 bases, and 4 bases lay outside the gene matches. Germline V gene lookup returns CDR1 SQVTM and CDR2 ANQGSEA. DNA of the CDR3: TGCAGCGCTGGGACAGCGACAGATACGCAGTATTTT. This codes for CSAGTATDTQYF.

This clonotype appeared a few times. The chain has TRBV7-9 and TRBJ2-1; D might be TRBD1 (6 bases). V gave up 8 bases and J gave up 6 bases, with 8 bases separating them. Germline V gene sequence: CDR1 SEHNR, CDR2 FQNEAQ (reference sequence). The CDR3 has 11 residues. The CDR3 loop reads CASGQFNEQFF. The DNA of the CDR3 is TGTGCCAGCGGACAGTTCAATGAGCAGTTCTTC.

The chain recombines TRBV4-2 with TRBJ2-1, with TRBD2 as a possible D gene (5 bases). V was clipped by 0 bases and J by 6 bases, with 9 bases between them. CDR1 is LGHNA, CDR2 YNFKEQ, per germline. The CDR3 is made up of 14 amino acids. The CDR3 loop reads CASSQEASGNEQFF. In DNA form, the CDR3 reads TGTGCCAGCAGCCAAGAGGCCAGCGGCAATGAGCAGTTCTTC.

This clonotype was seen more than once but under ten times. In nucleotides, the CDR3 is TGTGCCAGCAGCCCGATGGAGGGGACCTATAATTCACCCCTCCACTTT. Its protein product is CASSPMEGTYNSPLHF. V and J are TRBV7-2 and TRBJ1-6; D may be TRBD1 (5 bases). Germline CDR1 SGHTA, CDR2 FQGNSA. Trimming took 5 bases from V and 2 from J, leaving 13 bases between them. The CDR3 has 16 residues. The full variable domain, its missing parts supplied by reference TRBV7-2 and TRBJ1-6, is GAGVSQSPSNKVTEKGKDVELRCDPISGHTALYWYRQSLGQGLEFLIYFQGNSAPDKSGLPSDRFSAERTGGSVSTLTIQRTQQEDSAVYLCASSPMEGTYNSPLHFGNGTRLTVT.

This sequence joins TRBV28 and TRBJ2-1; 8 bases map to TRBD2. CDR1 is MDHEN and CDR2 is SYDVKM in the germline V gene. The CDR3 totals 18 residues. V shed 1 base and J 0 bases; nucleotides not matched to a gene: 8. CDR3 residues: CASSLFPRLASSYNEQFF. The CDR3 bases are TGTGCCAGCAGTTTATTCCCCAGACTAGCGAGCTCCTACAATGAGCAGTTCTTC. Using reference TRBV28 and TRBJ2-1 for the parts outside the CDR3, the full variable domain is DVKVTQSSRYLVKRTGEKVFLECVQDMDHENMFWYRQDPGLGLRLIYFSYDVKMKEKGDIPEGYSVSREKKERFSLILESASTNQTSMYLCASSLFPRLASSYNEQFFGPGTRLTVL.

V usage is TRBV7-9 and J usage is TRBJ2-7; D remains unclear. The CDR3 is 16 residues long. From germline, CDR1 is SEHNR and CDR2 FQNEAQ (reference sequence). V shed 7 bases and J shed 0 bases, with 19 bases lying between them. The CDR3 bases are TGTGCCAGCACCGACACGGCCCATCAGAGCTCCTACGAGCAGTACTTC. Translation: CASTDTAHQSSYEQYF.

This clonotype has just a few counts. The chain joins TRBV7-8 to TRBJ2-5; tentative D call: TRBD1 (7 bases). The CDR3 sequence is 14 residues long. The V gene's germline CDR1 is SGHVS and CDR2 FQNEAQ. V was trimmed by 5 bases and J by 9 bases, leaving 19 bases between them. The CDR3 spells CASSRTGAGGAQYF. CDR3 sequence (DNA): TGTGCCAGCAGCCGAACAGGGGCCGGCGGGGCCCAGTACTTC.

V and J are TRBV12-3 or TRBV12-4 and TRBJ1-6; D is unclear. The CDR3 has 14 residues. The ends were cut back, 5 bases at V and 10 bases at J, with 15 bases in the middle. Here the CDR3 reads CASSLWRVGSPLHF. In DNA form, the CDR3 reads TGTGCCAGCAGTCTTTGGAGAGTAGGATCACCCCTCCACTTT.